This T cell receptor (beta chain) was found in a study of blood T cell repertoires in COVID-19. At the level of the study: From T cells, B-cell-depleted T cells, or PBMCs came the material, which was cDNA or gDNA.

In the study's own analysis: Amplification from reference gene primers served as the basis for estimated nucleated cell counts. TCRdb's table, derived via immunoSEQ multiplex PCR, lists solely in-frame clones and lacks some. V, J and clone size are those of that table, while D and trimming were read from the DNA. The repertoire holds about 97,000 clones, with around four fifths as singletons. The source material was peripheral blood. The receptor was derived from a man between 60 and 70 years old with active or convalescent COVID-19.

In DNA, the CDR3 is TGTGCCAGCAGCGTAGATCCGGGGCGGGGAAACATTCAGTACTTC. Amino acids: CASSVDPGRGNIQYF. This sequence joins TRBV9 and TRBJ2-4; a weak D match, TRBD2 (6 bases). Germline V lookup: CDR1 SGDLS, CDR2 YYNGEE. This CDR3 contains 15 residues. The V gene lost 0 bases and the J gene lost 6 bases, with 13 bases spanning the gap.